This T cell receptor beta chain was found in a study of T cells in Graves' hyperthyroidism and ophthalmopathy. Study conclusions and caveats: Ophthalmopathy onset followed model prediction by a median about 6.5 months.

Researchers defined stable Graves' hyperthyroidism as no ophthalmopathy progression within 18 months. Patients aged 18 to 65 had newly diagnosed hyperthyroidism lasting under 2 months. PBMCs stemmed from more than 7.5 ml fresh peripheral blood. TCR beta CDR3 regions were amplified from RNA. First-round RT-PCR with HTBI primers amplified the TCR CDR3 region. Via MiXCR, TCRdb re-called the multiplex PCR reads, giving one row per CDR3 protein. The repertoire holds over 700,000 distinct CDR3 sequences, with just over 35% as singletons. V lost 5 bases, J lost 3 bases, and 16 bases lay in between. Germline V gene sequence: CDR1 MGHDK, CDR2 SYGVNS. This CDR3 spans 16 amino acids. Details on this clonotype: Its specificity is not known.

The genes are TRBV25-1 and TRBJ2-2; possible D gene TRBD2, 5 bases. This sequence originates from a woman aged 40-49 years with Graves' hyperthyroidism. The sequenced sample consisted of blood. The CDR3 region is CASSFGRVVDTGELFF. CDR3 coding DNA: TGTGCCAGCAGTTTTGGGCGGGTTGTCGACACCGGGGAGCTGTTTTTT.